This T cell receptor (beta chain) was profiled in a study of blood T cell repertoires in COVID-19. Profiled with immunoSEQ multiplex PCR; TCRdb holds only in-frame clones, not every one. The repertoire holds around 23,000 clones, with 60% to 75% as singletons. In germline, CDR1 is LNHDA, CDR2 SQIVND (reference sequence). The V and J ends lost 6 bases and 6 bases respectively, with 19 bases between them. This CDR3 spans 15 amino acids. This clonotype was sampled from a man in his fifties or sixties with COVID-19, enrolled during active disease. Sequences were obtained from peripheral blood. V usage is TRBV19 and J usage is TRBJ2-3; tentatively, D is TRBD1 (6 bases). In DNA form, the CDR3 reads TGTGCCAGTAGCGCACCTCAGGGGACACAGGATACGCAGTATTTT. Protein sequence: CASSAPQGTQDTQYF.